The 19 T cell receptor beta chains below come from one sample, sequenced in a study of blood T cell repertoires in COVID-19. The assay was immunoSEQ multiplex PCR, and TCRdb's table has in-frame clones only and misses some. The sample has some 300,000 clones; around 89% are singletons. Sequencing used PBMCs or T cells enriched from blood (not recorded which). These receptors were taken from a young woman with acute COVID-19.

In its sample, this clone was seen once. This chain connects TRBV28 to TRBJ1-6; TRBD1 is a possible D gene (6 bases). Germline CDR1 is MDHEN and CDR2 is SYDVKM. V lost 7 bases, J lost 1 base, and 17 bases lay in between. The CDR3 extends over 17 amino acids. This CDR3 reads CASTYTGTKSYNSPLHF. CDR3 sequence (DNA): TGTGCCAGCACGTACACAGGGACGAAATCCTATAATTCACCCCTCCACTTT.

This rearrangement joins TRBV7-9 to TRBJ1-1; possibly TRBD1 for D (5 bases). The germline V gene encodes CDR1 SEHNR and CDR2 FQNEAQ (reference sequence). The germline V and J ends were trimmed by 5 bases and 4 bases, with 14 bases remaining between them. The CDR3 totals 14 residues. CDR3 DNA: TGTGCCAGCAGCCTAAGGGCGCAGGGCACTGAAGCTTTCTTT. Translated, it gives CASSLRAQGTEAFF.

The genes are TRBV5-5 and TRBJ2-1; TRBD1 aligns across 12 bases. Trimming removed 4 bases from V and 9 bases from J; junction bases left unmatched: 8. CDR1 is SGHKS and CDR2 is YYEKEE in the germline V gene (reference sequence). The CDR3 has 15 residues. CDR3 in DNA: TGTGCCAGCAGCCCAGAGGGACAGGGGGCAGGTGAGCAGTTCTTC. Its translation: CASSPEGQGAGEQFF.

This clone came up once. The V gene is TRBV24-1, the J gene TRBJ1-1; 8 bases are shared with TRBD1. The V gene's germline CDR1 is KGHDR and CDR2 SFDVKD. CDR3 length equals 17 residues. J gave up 4 bases and V 9 bases, and 18 bases lay outside the gene matches. This chain's CDR3 is CATGKGRTGRCATEAFF. In DNA, the CDR3 is TGTGCCACCGGGAAGGGCCGGACAGGGAGATGCGCCACTGAAGCTTTCTTT.

Here the CDR3 DNA reads TGTGCCAGCAGTCCCCACACTACAGGGAGCAATCAGCCCCAGCATTTT. It codes for CASSPHTTGSNQPQHF. The V and J genes are TRBV28 and TRBJ1-5, with a tentative D call TRBD1 (6 bases). In germline, CDR1 is MDHEN, CDR2 SYDVKM. Trimming pared 5 bases from V and 1 base from J, leaving 15 bases between. The CDR3 runs 16 residues.

The chain employs TRBV10-3 and TRBJ1-5, with a possible D match to TRBD1 (6 bases). V gave up 6 bases and J gave up 7 bases, with 13 bases separating them. Germline V lookup: CDR1 ENHRY, CDR2 SYGVKD. CDR3 length: 13 amino acids. The CDR3 spells CAIRGGRGQPQHF. In nucleotides, the CDR3 is TGTGCCATCAGGGGGGGGCGAGGGCAGCCCCAGCATTTT.

This clone was seen only once. V is TRBV2 and J is TRBJ1-1; 9 bases are shared with TRBD1. CDR1 and CDR2 (germline): SNHLY, FYNNEI. Trimming took 4 bases from V and 4 from J; bases not matched to a gene: 7. CDR3 size: 15 residues. Here the CDR3 reads CASSVWTGEVTEAFF. CDR3 DNA sequence: TGTGCCAGCAGTGTGTGGACAGGGGAAGTCACTGAAGCTTTCTTT.

This clone was seen more than once but under ten times. This chain connects TRBV6-5 to TRBJ1-5; maybe TRBD1 (6 bases). The V end lost 7 bases, the J end lost 7 bases, and 17 bases lay between the germline ends. The CDR3 runs 14 residues. In germline, CDR1 is MNHEY, CDR2 SVGAGI. DNA for the CDR3: TGTGCCAGCACCCTAGGGGGGGAAGCACAGCCCCAGCATTTT. This gives the protein CASTLGGEAQPQHF.

In this sample, this clone turned up once. The rearrangement joins TRBV11-3 to TRBJ2-3; TRBD1 is a possible D gene (5 bases). This CDR3 contains 14 residues. Trimming took off 5 bases at V and 3 bases at J, with 12 bases between the two ends. Germline-derived CDR1 and CDR2 are SGHNT and YENEEA. The CDR3: CASSQGFGTDTQYF. DNA of the CDR3: TGTGCCAGCAGCCAGGGCTTCGGGACAGATACGCAGTATTTT. Complete variable domain (other parts from reference TRBV11-3 and TRBJ2-3): EAGVVQSPRYKIIEKKQPVAFWCNPISGHNTLYWYLQNLGQGPELLIRYENEEAVDDSQLPKDRFSAERLKGVDSTLKIQPAELGDSAVYLCASSQGFGTDTQYFGPGTRLTVL.

There are a few counts of this clone. The CDR3 spells CASSSPTGELEQYF. The CDR3, as DNA: TGTGCCAGCAGCTCCCCGACAGGGGAACTCGAGCAGTACTTC. The chain has TRBV5-6 and TRBJ2-7; 8 nucleotides line up with TRBD1. This CDR3 region has 14 residues. In germline, CDR1 is SGHDT, CDR2 YYEEEE. The trim removed 3 bases at V and 6 bases at J, leaving 8 bases unmatched.

This chain links TRBV30 with TRBJ1-5, with D perhaps TRBD1 (5 bases). CDR1 and CDR2 from the germline V gene are GTSNPN and SVGIG (reference sequence). The CDR3 is made up of 17 amino acids. Trimming pared 1 base from V and 1 base from J, leaving 17 bases between. CDR3 residues: CAWSAHLGGNSNQPQHF. CDR3 nucleotide sequence: TGTGCCTGGAGTGCCCATCTCGGGGGGAACAGCAATCAGCCCCAGCATTTT.

This chain uses TRBV7-9 with TRBJ1-2, with a possible D match to TRBD1 (6 bases). Germline CDR1 and CDR2: SEHNR and FQNEAQ (reference sequence). This CDR3 contains 13 residues. Trimming removed 3 bases from V and 6 bases from J, with 11 bases in between. The CDR3 loop is CASSFRGFDGYTF. The CDR3 DNA reads TGTGCCAGCAGCTTCAGGGGATTCGATGGCTACACCTTC. Full variable domain (outside the CDR3, taken from reference TRBV7-9 and TRBJ1-2): DTGVSQNPRHKITKRGQNVTFRCDPISEHNRLYWYRQTLGQGPEFLTYFQNEAQLEKSRLLSDRFSAERPKGSFSTLEIQRTEQGDSAMYLCASSFRGFDGYTFGSGTRLTVV.

The rearrangement links TRBV7-8 to TRBJ1-5; D possibly corresponds to TRBD1 (6 bases). V shed 1 base and J shed 1 base, with 8 bases lying between them. The germline gives CDR1 SGHVS, CDR2 FQNEAQ. The CDR3 is 15 residues long. This CDR3 reads CASSLDRESNQPQHF. The CDR3 DNA follows: TGTGCCAGCAGCTTAGACAGGGAGAGCAATCAGCCCCAGCATTTT.

This chain links TRBV18 with TRBJ2-5, with D possibly matching TRBD2 (5 bases). The CDR3 loop spans 14 amino acids. Trimming pared 2 bases from V and 5 bases from J, leaving 12 bases between. CDR1 is KGHSH and CDR2 is LQKENI in the germline V gene. Written as DNA, the CDR3 is TGTGCCAGCTCACCATTAGAGGGAAGGGAGACCCAGTACTTC. Encoded protein: CASSPLEGRETQYF.

This chain joins TRBV2 and TRBJ2-1; a possible D gene is TRBD1 (5 bases). There are 15 residues in the CDR3. Trimming cost V 7 bases and J 1 base, with 14 bases left between them. CDR1 is SNHLY, CDR2 FYNNEI, per germline. The DNA of the CDR3 is TGTGCCAGCAATTTGGAACAGGTTTCCTACAATGAGCAGTTCTTC. Translation gives CASNLEQVSYNEQFF.

This chain links TRBV3-1 (or the pseudogene TRBV3-2) with TRBJ1-4; 8 bases map to TRBD1. The CDR3 has 15 residues. With V trimmed by 4 bases and J by 7 bases, 8 bases remained unmatched. Per the germline V gene, CDR1 is LGHDT and CDR2 is YNNKEL (reference sequence). CDR3 DNA sequence: TGTGCCAGCAGCCTCGGACAGGGAGACATTGAAAAACTGTTTTTT. The encoded protein is CASSLGQGDIEKLFF.

The gene calls are TRBV5-4 and TRBJ2-2; D gene unclear. The germline V and J ends were trimmed by 1 base and 0 bases, with 7 bases remaining between them. From germline, CDR1 is SGHNT and CDR2 YYREEE (reference sequence). CDR3 length: 15 amino acids. DNA of the CDR3: TGTGCCAGCAGCTTGCAGGCAGCGAACACCGGGGAGCTGTTTTTT. This gives the protein CASSLQAANTGELFF.

The chain carries TRBV27 and TRBJ1-6; D is possibly TRBD1 (5 bases). Germline CDR1 reads MNHEY; CDR2 reads SMNVEV (reference sequence). The V gene lost 0 bases and the J gene lost 10 bases, with 19 bases spanning the gap. The CDR3 consists of 17 residues. In DNA, the CDR3 is TGTGCCAGCAGTTTATCGAAGGCAGGCGTTGGGGGGTCACCCCTCCACTTT. It translates to CASSLSKAGVGGSPLHF.

The rearrangement links TRBV9 to TRBJ2-1; D perhaps matches TRBD2 (6 bases). Germline V lookup: CDR1 SGDLS, CDR2 YYNGEE. V was clipped by 10 bases and J by 5 bases, with 13 bases between them. CDR3 length: 12 residues. The CDR3 region is CASGRTDNEQFF. Here the CDR3 DNA reads TGTGCCTCCGGGAGAACCGACAATGAGCAGTTCTTC.